These 29 T cell receptor beta chains were all obtained from the same sample, sequenced in a study of CD8 T cells in ankylosing spondylitis. TCRdb reanalysed the 5' RACE reads using MiXCR and keeps one entry per CDR3 protein. The repertoire consists of some 290,000 distinct CDR3 sequences, with about 19% occurring once and the leading ten covering 7.5% to 9.5%. The sample taken for sequencing was blood, either unsorted or a sorted T cell fraction (not recorded which). These receptors originate from a male donor with ankylosing spondylitis or in good health (not recorded which).

This clonotype turned up a few times. The V gene is TRBV5-1, the J gene TRBJ2-1, with a weak D call TRBD2 (5 bases). CDR3 length equals 16 residues. The germline gives CDR1 SGHRS, CDR2 YFSETQ. The V and J ends lost 0 bases and 0 bases respectively, with 10 bases between them. CDR3 coding DNA: TGCGCCAGCAGCTTGGCCGGGGATAGCTCCTACAATGAGCAGTTCTTC. Amino acids: CASSLAGDSSYNEQFF. Supplemented by reference TRBV5-1 and TRBJ2-1, the full variable domain reads KAGVTQTPRYLIKTRGQQVTLSCSPISGHRSVSWYQQTPGQGLQFLFEYFSETQRNKGNFPGRFSGRQFSNSRSEMNVSTLELGDSALYLCASSLAGDSSYNEQFFGPGTRLTVL.

In this sample, this clonotype turned up many times. The chain carries TRBV5-1 and TRBJ1-5; no reliable D call. CDR3 length: 17 amino acids. Germline loops: CDR1 SGHRS, CDR2 YFSETQ. V was clipped by 0 bases and J by 5 bases, with 18 bases between them. CDR3 sequence: CASSLAIRGKGYQPQHF. DNA of the CDR3: TGCGCCAGCAGCTTGGCCATCCGGGGAAAGGGTTATCAGCCCCAGCATTTT.

In this sample, this clonotype turned up a few times. The chain uses TRBV5-1 and TRBJ2-1; no clear D. V lost 4 bases and J lost 9, with 11 bases in between. CDR1 SGHRS and CDR2 YFSETQ come from the germline V gene. The CDR3 totals 12 residues. DNA for the CDR3: TGCGCCAGCAGCCGACACCAAGGTGAGCAGTTCTTC. Translation gives CASSRHQGEQFF.

A few counts support this clonotype. For the CDR3, the DNA is TGCAGTGGACTAGCGGGCACCGGGGAGCTGTTTTTT. It yields the protein CSGLAGTGELFF. The V and J genes are TRBV29-1 and TRBJ2-2; 11 bases fit TRBD2. CDR1 is SQVTM and CDR2 is ANQGSEA in the germline V gene. There are 12 residues in the CDR3.

This chain uses TRBV5-1 with TRBJ1-3; maybe TRBD1 (5 bases). Germline CDR1 SGHRS, CDR2 YFSETQ. The CDR3 spans 15 residues. V was shortened by 5 bases and J by 0 bases, with 12 bases between the two germline ends. This CDR3 reads CASREDIFSGNTIYF. In nucleotides, the CDR3 is TGCGCCAGCAGGGAGGACATCTTCTCTGGAAACACCATATATTTT.

This clonotype has a handful of counts. The chain is built from TRBV5-1 and TRBJ1-2; no firm D call. CDR1 and CDR2 from the germline V gene are SGHRS and YFSETQ. Deletions cut 2 bases from V and 2 bases from J, with 13 bases between. The CDR3 runs to 15 residues. The chain's CDR3 is CASSFSLGANYGYTF. Written as DNA, the CDR3 is TGCGCCAGCAGCTTTTCTCTGGGAGCGAACTATGGCTACACCTTC.

This clonotype was detected ten times or more. The genes are TRBV12-3 or TRBV12-4 and TRBJ1-5; maybe TRBD1 (6 bases). Trimming stripped 1 base from V and 3 bases from J, with 7 bases between. The CDR3 is made up of 14 amino acids. CDR3 protein: CASSLDRVNQPQHF. As DNA, the CDR3 is TGTGCCAGCAGTTTAGACAGGGTCAATCAGCCCCAGCATTTT.

V and J are TRBV6-1 and TRBJ2-3, with D possibly being TRBD1 (6 bases). The germline V gene has CDR1 MNHNS and CDR2 SASEGT. This CDR3 has 17 amino acids. The V end lost 6 bases, the J end lost 0 bases, and 19 bases lay between the germline ends. The CDR3 loop reads CASSPGTRLRSTDTQYF. CDR3 nucleotide sequence: TGTGCCAGCAGCCCCGGGACACGCCTTAGGAGCACAGATACGCAGTATTTT.

Concerning this clonotype itself: An end of the junction differs from the germline gene, which may be a read error. The gene calls are TRBV20-1 and TRBJ1-5; 7 bases line up with TRBD1. This CDR3 is built from 15 residues. CDR1 is DFQATT and CDR2 is SNEGSKA in the germline V gene (reference sequence). The CDR3 is CTANRQGNSNQPQHF. DNA for the CDR3: TGCACTGCTAATAGACAGGGTAATAGCAATCAGCCCCAGCATTTT.

This clonotype was detected ten times or more. The genes are TRBV29-1 and TRBJ2-5; D is ambiguous. The germline V gene has CDR1 SQVTM and CDR2 ANQGSEA. V gave up 7 bases and J gave up 3 bases, with 6 bases separating them. The CDR3 spans 10 residues. CDR3 loop: CSAEKETQYF. CDR3 in DNA: TGCAGCGCGGAGAAAGAGACCCAGTACTTC.

The genes are TRBV12-3 or TRBV12-4 and TRBJ1-5; maybe TRBD1 (5 bases). CDR3 length: 15 amino acids. V lost 5 bases to trimming and J lost 7 bases, with 18 bases between them. Written as DNA, the CDR3 is TGTGCCAGCAGTGGGGGAGCCGAGATCGGCCAGCCCCAGCATTTT. Amino acids: CASSGGAEIGQPQHF.

The V and J genes are TRBV12-3 or TRBV12-4 and TRBJ1-4; 10 bases match TRBD1. This CDR3 contains 16 residues. The junction had 2 bases not matched to a gene; V was cut back by 4 bases and J by 0 bases. CDR3 nucleotides: TGTGCCAGCAGTTCCGGGACAGGGGCAACTAATGAAAAACTGTTTTTT. It translates to CASSSGTGATNEKLFF.

CDR3 in amino acids: CASSGTDNEQFF. CDR3 DNA: TGTGCCAGCAGTGGGACCGACAATGAGCAGTTCTTC. The chain links TRBV12-3 or TRBV12-4 to TRBJ2-1, with D perhaps TRBD1 or TRBD2 (5 bases each). CDR3 size: 12 residues. Trimming stripped 5 bases from V and 5 bases from J, with 7 bases between.

Comments on this clonotype: A much larger clone differs from this one at a single base, so this may be a read error. This sequence joins TRBV12-3 or TRBV12-4 and TRBJ2-2, with 7 bases that match TRBD1. The CDR3 runs to 15 residues. The ends lost 6 bases at V and 6 bases at J; junction bases unmatched: 10. The CDR3 DNA sequence: TGTGCCAGCAGCCAGGACAGGAGACTTGCCGGGGAGCTGTTTTTT. Its translation is CASSQDRRLAGELFF.

The chain has TRBV29-1 and TRBJ2-2, with unresolved D. Germline CDR1 and CDR2: SQVTM and ANQGSEA. V was shortened by 3 bases and J by 6 bases, with 8 bases between the two germline ends. The CDR3 is 12 residues long. CDR3 in amino acids: CSVDGGSGELFF. The DNA of the CDR3 is TGCAGCGTTGATGGCGGTTCCGGGGAGCTGTTTTTT.

This clonotype has a handful of counts. The J gene is TRBJ2-2, the V gene TRBV5-1, with TRBD1 identical over 7 bases. Germline V lookup: CDR1 SGHRS, CDR2 YFSETQ. After removal of 2 bases from V and 5 bases from J, the junction contained 9 bases not matched to a gene. This CDR3 is built from 16 residues. In DNA form, the CDR3 reads TGCGCCAGCAGCTTACTTGCAGGGGGAGAGACCGGGGAGCTGTTTTTT. It translates to CASSLLAGGETGELFF.

J is TRBJ2-7 and V is TRBV20-1; D is possibly TRBD2 (6 bases). Germline assignment: CDR1 DFQATT and CDR2 SNEGSKA (reference sequence). V lost 0 bases to trimming and J lost 4 bases, with 10 bases between them. The CDR3 sequence is 13 residues long. CDR3 residues: CSARDPGTYEQYV. The CDR3, as DNA: TGCAGTGCTAGAGATCCGGGGACTTACGAGCAGTACGTC.

This clonotype was seen more than once but under ten times. This chain links TRBV7-9 with TRBJ2-1; D remains unclear. CDR3 length equals 14 residues. The germline CDR1 and CDR2 sequences are SEHNR and FQNEAQ (reference sequence). Here the CDR3 DNA reads TGTGTCGGAGTGGGGTTCAGCTCCTACAATGAGCAGTTCTTC. As protein: CVGVGFSSYNEQFF.

This clonotype turned up a few times. The rearrangement uses TRBV4-1 and TRBJ1-5; D possibly corresponds to TRBD1 (5 bases). Germline CDR1 reads MGHRA; CDR2 reads YSYEKL. CDR3 length: 13 amino acids. Trimming removed 3 bases at V and 4 bases at J, with 7 bases between. In DNA, the CDR3 is TGCGCCAGCAGCCAGAGGGGTAATCAGCCCCAGCATTTT. The encoded protein is CASSQRGNQPQHF.

This clonotype was observed a handful of times. The V and J genes are TRBV15 and TRBJ1-1; TRBD1 matches 7 bases. V dropped 2 bases and J dropped 7; count of bases not matched to a gene: 1. Per the germline V gene, CDR1 is LNHNV and CDR2 is YYDKDF (reference sequence). The CDR3 has 12 amino acids. The CDR3 region is CATSRNRGEAFF. CDR3 nucleotide sequence: TGTGCCACCAGCAGAAACAGGGGTGAAGCTTTCTTT.

CDR3 in amino acids: CASSPYRGQGYEQYV. In nucleotides, the CDR3 is TGTGCCAGCAGCCCTTATAGGGGACAGGGGTACGAGCAGTACGTC. V is TRBV7-8 and J is TRBJ2-7; TRBD1 matches at 10 bases. CDR1 is SGHVS, CDR2 FQNEAQ, per germline. After removal of 5 bases from V and 4 bases from J, the junction contained 8 bases not matched to a gene. The CDR3 sequence is 15 residues long.

This clonotype has a handful of counts. This chain links TRBV6-2 or TRBV6-3 with TRBJ2-5; TRBD2 aligns across 14 bases. The CDR3 runs 17 residues. The germline gives CDR1 MNHEY, CDR2 SVGEGT. Trimming removed 2 bases from V and 5 bases from J; junction bases left unmatched: 7. The CDR3 DNA sequence: TGTGCCAGCAGTTACGGTCGGACTAGCGGGGGGACGGAGACCCAGTACTTC. It specifies CASSYGRTSGGTETQYF.

This clonotype showed up just a few times. This chain joins TRBV30 and TRBJ2-2, with no clear D. Germline V lookup: CDR1 GTSNPN, CDR2 SVGIG (reference sequence). V was pared by 1 base and J by 3 bases, with 3 bases between. CDR3 length: 12 residues. The CDR3 loop is CAWSADTGELFF. The DNA for the CDR3 is TGTGCCTGGAGTGCTGACACCGGGGAGCTGTTTTTT.

The CDR3 is CASSPPGAVYNEQFF. DNA of the CDR3: TGTGCCAGCAGTCCACCGGGGGCCGTTTACAATGAGCAGTTCTTC. The V gene is TRBV12-3 or TRBV12-4, the J gene TRBJ2-1; D possibly matches TRBD1 or TRBD2 (6 bases each). The length of the CDR3 is 15 residues. Trimming cost V 5 bases and J 4 bases, with 15 bases left between them.

This clonotype was counted between two and nine times. This chain connects TRBV10-3 to TRBJ1-5, with TRBD1 matching over 7 bases. The CDR3 has 13 amino acids. CDR1 and CDR2 from the germline V gene are ENHRY and SYGVKD. Trimming removed 10 bases from V and 5 bases from J; junction bases left unmatched: 8. The CDR3 DNA reads TGTGCCACGAAGGACAGGAGGGATCAGCCCCAGCATTTT. Its protein product is CATKDRRDQPQHF.

The chain has TRBV7-2 and TRBJ2-3, with D possibly called TRBD1 or TRBD2 (5 bases each). Trimming took 8 bases from V and 1 from J, leaving 13 bases between them. CDR3 length equals 14 residues. Germline V lookup: CDR1 SGHTA, CDR2 FQGNSA. DNA of the CDR3: TGTGCCAGCCGACGGGACGGAGGCACAGATACGCAGTATTTT. Translated: CASRRDGGTDTQYF.

This chain connects TRBV28 to TRBJ1-5, with D possibly matching TRBD1 (6 bases). V gave up 0 bases and J gave up 7 bases, with 10 bases separating them. The CDR3 covers 14 residues. Germline assignment: CDR1 MDHEN and CDR2 SYDVKM. CDR3: CASSLWGATQPQHF. Here the CDR3 DNA reads TGTGCCAGCAGTTTATGGGGGGCTACCCAGCCCCAGCATTTT. Supplemented by reference TRBV28 and TRBJ1-5, the full variable domain reads DVKVTQSSRYLVKRTGEKVFLECVQDMDHENMFWYRQDPGLGLRLIYFSYDVKMKEKGDIPEGYSVSREKKERFSLILESASTNQTSMYLCASSLWGATQPQHFGDGTRLSIL.

This clonotype was counted a few times. V and J are TRBV5-1 and TRBJ2-3; D not certain. Germline V gives CDR1 SGHRS, CDR2 YFSETQ. The CDR3 consists of 15 residues. The germline V and J ends were trimmed by 4 bases and 2 bases, with 14 bases remaining between them. CDR3: CASSLAHYFTDTQYF. The DNA of the CDR3 is TGCGCCAGCAGCCTCGCCCATTACTTCACAGATACGCAGTATTTT.

This clonotype came up many times. V and J are TRBV29-1 and TRBJ2-5, with D possibly being TRBD2 (6 bases). Per the germline V gene, CDR1 is SQVTM and CDR2 is ANQGSEA. The CDR3 spans 11 residues. The germline V and J ends were trimmed by 2 bases and 9 bases, with 10 bases remaining between them. In DNA form, the CDR3 reads TGCAGCGTTGAAACCGGCGGGGCCCAGTACTTC. Its protein is CSVETGGAQYF.